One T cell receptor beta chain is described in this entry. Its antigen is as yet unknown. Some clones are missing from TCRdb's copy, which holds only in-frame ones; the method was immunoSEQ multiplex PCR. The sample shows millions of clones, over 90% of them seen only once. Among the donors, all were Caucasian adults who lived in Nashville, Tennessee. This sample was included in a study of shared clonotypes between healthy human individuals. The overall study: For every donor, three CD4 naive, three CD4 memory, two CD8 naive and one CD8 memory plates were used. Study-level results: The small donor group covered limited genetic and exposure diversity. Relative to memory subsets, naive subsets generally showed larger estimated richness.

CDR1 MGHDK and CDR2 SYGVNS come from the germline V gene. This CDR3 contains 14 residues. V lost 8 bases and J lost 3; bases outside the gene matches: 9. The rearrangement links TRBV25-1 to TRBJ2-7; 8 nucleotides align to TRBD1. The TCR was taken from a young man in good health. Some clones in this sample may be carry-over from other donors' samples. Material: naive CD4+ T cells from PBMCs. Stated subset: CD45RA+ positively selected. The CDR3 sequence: CASGGRTGLYEQYF. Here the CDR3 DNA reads TGTGCCAGCGGGGGGAGGACAGGGCTCTACGAGCAGTACTTC.